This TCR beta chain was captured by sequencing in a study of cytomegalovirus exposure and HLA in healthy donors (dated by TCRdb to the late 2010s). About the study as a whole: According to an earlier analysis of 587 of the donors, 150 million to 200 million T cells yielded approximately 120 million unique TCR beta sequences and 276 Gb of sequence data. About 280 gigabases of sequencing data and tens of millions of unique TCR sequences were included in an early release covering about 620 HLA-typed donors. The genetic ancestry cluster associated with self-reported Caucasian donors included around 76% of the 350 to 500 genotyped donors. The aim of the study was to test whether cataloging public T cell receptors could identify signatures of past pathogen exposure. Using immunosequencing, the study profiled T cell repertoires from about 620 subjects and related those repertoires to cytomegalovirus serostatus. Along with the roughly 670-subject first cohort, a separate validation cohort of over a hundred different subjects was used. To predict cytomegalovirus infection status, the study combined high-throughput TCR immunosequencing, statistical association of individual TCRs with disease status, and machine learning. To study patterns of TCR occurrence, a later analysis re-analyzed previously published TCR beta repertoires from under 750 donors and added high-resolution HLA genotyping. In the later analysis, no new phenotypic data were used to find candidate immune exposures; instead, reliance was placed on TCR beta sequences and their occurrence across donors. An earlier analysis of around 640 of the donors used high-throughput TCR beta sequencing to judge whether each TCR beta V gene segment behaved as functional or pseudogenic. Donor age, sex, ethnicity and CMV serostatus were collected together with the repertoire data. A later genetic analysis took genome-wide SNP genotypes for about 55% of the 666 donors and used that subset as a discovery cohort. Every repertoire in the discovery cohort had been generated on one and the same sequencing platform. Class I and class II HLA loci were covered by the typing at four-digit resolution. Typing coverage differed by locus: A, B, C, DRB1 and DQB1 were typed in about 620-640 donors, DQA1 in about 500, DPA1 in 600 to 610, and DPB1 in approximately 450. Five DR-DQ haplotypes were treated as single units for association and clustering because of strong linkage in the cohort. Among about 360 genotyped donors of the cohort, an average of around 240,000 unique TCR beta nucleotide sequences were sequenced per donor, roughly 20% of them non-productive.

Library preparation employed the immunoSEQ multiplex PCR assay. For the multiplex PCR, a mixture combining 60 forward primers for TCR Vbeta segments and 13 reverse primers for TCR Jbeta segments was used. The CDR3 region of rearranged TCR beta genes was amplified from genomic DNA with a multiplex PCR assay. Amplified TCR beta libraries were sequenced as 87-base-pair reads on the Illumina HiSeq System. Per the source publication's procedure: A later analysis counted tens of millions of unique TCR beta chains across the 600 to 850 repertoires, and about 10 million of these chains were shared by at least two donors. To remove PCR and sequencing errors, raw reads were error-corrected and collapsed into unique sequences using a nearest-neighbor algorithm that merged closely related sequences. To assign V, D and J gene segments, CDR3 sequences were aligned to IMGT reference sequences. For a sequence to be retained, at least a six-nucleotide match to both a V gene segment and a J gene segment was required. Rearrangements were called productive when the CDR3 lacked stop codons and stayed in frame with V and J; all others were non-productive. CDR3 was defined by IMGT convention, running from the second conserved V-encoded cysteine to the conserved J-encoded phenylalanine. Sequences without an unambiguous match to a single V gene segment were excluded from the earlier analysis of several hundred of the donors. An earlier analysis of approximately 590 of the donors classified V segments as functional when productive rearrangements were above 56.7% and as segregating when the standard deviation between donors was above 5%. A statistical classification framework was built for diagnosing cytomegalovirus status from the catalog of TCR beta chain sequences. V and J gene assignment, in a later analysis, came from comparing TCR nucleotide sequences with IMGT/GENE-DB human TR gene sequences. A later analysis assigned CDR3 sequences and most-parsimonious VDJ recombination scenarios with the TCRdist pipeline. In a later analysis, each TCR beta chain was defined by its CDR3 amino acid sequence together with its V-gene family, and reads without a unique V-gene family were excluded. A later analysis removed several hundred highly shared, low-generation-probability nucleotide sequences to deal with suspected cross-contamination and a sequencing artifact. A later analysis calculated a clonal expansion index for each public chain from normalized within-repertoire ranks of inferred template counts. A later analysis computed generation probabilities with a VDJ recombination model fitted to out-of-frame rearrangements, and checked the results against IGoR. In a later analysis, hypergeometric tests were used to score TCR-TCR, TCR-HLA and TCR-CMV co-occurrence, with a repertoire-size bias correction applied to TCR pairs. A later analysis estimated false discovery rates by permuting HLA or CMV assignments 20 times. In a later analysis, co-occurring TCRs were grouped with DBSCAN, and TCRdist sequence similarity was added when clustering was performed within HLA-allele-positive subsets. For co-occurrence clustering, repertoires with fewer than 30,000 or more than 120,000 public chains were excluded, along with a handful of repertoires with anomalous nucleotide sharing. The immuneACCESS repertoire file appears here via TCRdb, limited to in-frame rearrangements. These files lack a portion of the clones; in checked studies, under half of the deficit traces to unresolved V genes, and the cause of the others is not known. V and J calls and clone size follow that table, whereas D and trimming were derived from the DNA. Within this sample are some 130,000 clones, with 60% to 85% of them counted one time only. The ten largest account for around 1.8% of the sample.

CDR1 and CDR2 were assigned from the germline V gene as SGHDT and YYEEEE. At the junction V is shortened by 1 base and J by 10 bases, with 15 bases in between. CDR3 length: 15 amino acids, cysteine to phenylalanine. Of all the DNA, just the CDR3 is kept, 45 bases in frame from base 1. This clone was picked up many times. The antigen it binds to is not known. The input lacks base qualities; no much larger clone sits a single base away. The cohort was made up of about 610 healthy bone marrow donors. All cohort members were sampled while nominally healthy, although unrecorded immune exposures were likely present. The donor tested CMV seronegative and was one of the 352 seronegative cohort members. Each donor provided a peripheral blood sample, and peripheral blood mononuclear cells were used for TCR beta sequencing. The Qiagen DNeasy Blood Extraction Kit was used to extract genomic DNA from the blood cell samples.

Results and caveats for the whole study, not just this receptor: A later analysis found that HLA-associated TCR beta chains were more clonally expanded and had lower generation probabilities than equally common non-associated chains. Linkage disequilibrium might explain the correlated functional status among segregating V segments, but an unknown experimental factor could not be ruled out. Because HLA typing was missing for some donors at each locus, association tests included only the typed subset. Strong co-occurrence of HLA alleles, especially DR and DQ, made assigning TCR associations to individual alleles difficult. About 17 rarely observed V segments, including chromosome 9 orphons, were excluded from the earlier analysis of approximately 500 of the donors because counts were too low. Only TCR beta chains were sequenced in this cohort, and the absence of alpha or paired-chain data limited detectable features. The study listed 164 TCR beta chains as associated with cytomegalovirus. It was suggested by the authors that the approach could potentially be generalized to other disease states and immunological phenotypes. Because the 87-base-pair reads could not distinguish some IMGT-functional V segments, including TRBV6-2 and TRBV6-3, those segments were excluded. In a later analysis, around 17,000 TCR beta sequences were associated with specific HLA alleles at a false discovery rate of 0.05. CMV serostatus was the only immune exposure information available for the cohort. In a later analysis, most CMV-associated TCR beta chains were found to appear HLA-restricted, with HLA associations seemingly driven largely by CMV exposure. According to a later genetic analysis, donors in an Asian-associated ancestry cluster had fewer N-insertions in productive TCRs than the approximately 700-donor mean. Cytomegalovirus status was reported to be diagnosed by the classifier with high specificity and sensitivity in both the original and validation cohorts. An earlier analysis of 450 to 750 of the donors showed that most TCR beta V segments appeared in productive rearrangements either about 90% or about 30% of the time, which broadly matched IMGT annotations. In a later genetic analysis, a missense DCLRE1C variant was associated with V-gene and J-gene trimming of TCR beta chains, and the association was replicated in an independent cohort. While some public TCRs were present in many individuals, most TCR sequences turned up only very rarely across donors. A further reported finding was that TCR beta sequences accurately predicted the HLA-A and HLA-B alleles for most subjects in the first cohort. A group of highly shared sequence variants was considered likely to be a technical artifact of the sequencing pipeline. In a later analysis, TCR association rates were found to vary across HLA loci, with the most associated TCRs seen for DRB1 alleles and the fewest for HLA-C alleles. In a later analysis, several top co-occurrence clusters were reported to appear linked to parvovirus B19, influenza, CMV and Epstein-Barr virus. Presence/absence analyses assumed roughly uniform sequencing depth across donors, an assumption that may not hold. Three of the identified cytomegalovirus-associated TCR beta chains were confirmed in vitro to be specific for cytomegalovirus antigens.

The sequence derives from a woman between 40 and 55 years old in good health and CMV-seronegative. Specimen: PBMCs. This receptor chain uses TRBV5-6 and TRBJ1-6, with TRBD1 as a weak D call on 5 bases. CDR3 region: CASSLFLRVESPLHF. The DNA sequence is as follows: TGTGCCAGCAGCTTGTTCCTCAGGGTGGAGTCACCCCTCCACTTT.